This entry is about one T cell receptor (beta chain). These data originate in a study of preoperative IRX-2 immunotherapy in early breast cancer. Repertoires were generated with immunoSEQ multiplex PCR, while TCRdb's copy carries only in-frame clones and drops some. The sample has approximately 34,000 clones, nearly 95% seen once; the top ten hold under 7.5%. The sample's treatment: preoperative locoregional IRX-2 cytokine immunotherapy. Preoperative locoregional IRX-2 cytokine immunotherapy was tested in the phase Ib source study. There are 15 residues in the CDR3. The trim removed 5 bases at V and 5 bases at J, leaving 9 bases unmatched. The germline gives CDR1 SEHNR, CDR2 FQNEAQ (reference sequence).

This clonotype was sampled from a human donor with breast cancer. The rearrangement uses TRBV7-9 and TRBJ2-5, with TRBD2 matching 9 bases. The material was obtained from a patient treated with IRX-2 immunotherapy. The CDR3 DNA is TGTGCCAGCAGCCAAGACGGGACTAGCATCGAGACCCAGTACTTC. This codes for CASSQDGTSIETQYF.